Included here is one T cell receptor beta chain sequence, with context. This entry is derived from a study of cytomegalovirus exposure and HLA in healthy donors. CDR3 size: 18 residues. V trimming: 8 bases; J trimming: 0 bases; junction bases outside the gene matches: 11. Looked up from germline, CDR1 is SGHAT and CDR2 is FQNNGV. Both 60 Vbeta primers and 13 Jbeta primers went into the PCR. Sequenced by immunoSEQ multiplex PCR; TCRdb stores in-frame clones only, minus some. The profile covers 100,000 to 150,000 clones, with about four fifths appearing a single time and roughly an eighth taken by the ten largest.

What was sequenced was PBMCs. The sequence was collected from a woman in her sixties or seventies in good health and CMV-seropositive. The chain recombines TRBV11-2 with TRBJ2-6; TRBD1 matches 9 bases. In nucleotides, the CDR3 is TGTGCCAGCGGATCTGCCGGGACAGGGATCTCTGGGGCCAACGTCCTGACTTTC. Translated, it gives CASGSAGTGISGANVLTF.